This is a list of T cell receptor beta chains from one sample in a study of blood T cell repertoires in COVID-19. Sequencing was performed with immunoSEQ multiplex PCR; in TCRdb, only in-frame clones are kept and a portion is missing. The sample consists of fewer than 350,000 clones, about 85% of them appearing once. Sequenced input: PBMCs or T cells enriched from blood (not recorded which). Source of these receptors: a woman in her fifties or sixties who had recovered from COVID-19. Each CDR3 is given with its conserved first and last residue. Fields, in order: V gene, clone size, D gene, CDR3 length, J gene, CDR3 protein, CDR3 DNA. The D gene is left open where the match is weak. Clone size is given for some rows only: seen once, a few or many times, or a class if the clone is expanded.

>TRBV12-3/TRBV12-4|NA|NA|13|TRBJ2-5
CASSLQGLETQYF
TGTGCCAGCAGTCTGCAGGGCCTCGAGACCCAGTACTTC
>TRBV4-2|NA|TRBD1|15|TRBJ1-2
CASSQDRDSNYGYTF
TGTGCCAGCAGCCAAGATCGGGACAGTAACTATGGCTACACCTTC
>TRBV5-6|NA|TRBD1|13|TRBJ1-5
CASSSTGVQPQHF
TGTGCCAGCAGTTCAACAGGGGTCCAGCCCCAGCATTTT
>TRBV6-1|NA|NA|17|TRBJ1-5
CASSEWGGQNSNQPQHF
TGTGCCAGCAGTGAATGGGGAGGGCAGAATAGCAATCAGCCCCAGCATTTT
>TRBV30|NA|TRBD1|13|TRBJ1-6
CAWITGDNSPLHF
TGTGCCTGGATCACAGGGGACAATTCACCCCTCCACTTT
>TRBV30|once|TRBD1|14|TRBJ1-5
CAWSLGTGGQPQHF
TGTGCCTGGAGTCTCGGGACAGGGGGTCAGCCCCAGCATTTT
>TRBV4-1|few|TRBD2|15|TRBJ2-3
CASSPGLAGENTQYF
TGCGCCAGCAGCCCCGGACTAGCGGGGGAAAATACGCAGTATTTT
>TRBV4-1|NA|TRBD1|15|TRBJ1-1
CASSQIGQVNTEAFF
TGCGCCAGCAGCCAAATCGGACAGGTGAACACTGAAGCTTTCTTT
>TRBV15|NA|NA|15|TRBJ1-1
CATSRDRGLPTEAFF
TGTGCCACCAGCAGAGATCGGGGGTTGCCCACTGAAGCTTTCTTT
>TRBV7-2|NA|NA|15|TRBJ1-3
CASSQGAGTGNTIYF
TGTGCCAGCAGTCAAGGGGCTGGCACTGGAAACACCATATATTTT
>TRBV6-8|NA|NA|13|TRBJ2-5
CASRRDAQETQYF
TGTGCCAGCAGGAGGGATGCGCAAGAGACCCAGTACTTC
>TRBV7-9|NA|TRBD1|15|TRBJ1-5
CASSLGQGEFQPQHF
TGTGCCAGCAGCTTGGGACAGGGGGAATTTCAGCCCCAGCATTTT
>TRBV10-2|NA|TRBD1|14|TRBJ2-5
CASSDYRGQETQYF
TGCGCCAGCAGTGATTACAGGGGACAAGAGACCCAGTACTTC
>TRBV19|NA|TRBD1|16|TRBJ2-7
CASSIRFGDRGYEQYF
TGTGCCAGTAGTATCCGGTTTGGGGACAGGGGCTACGAGCAGTACTTC
>TRBV28|NA|NA|15|TRBJ2-7
CASTPLLTGWDEQYF
TGTGCCAGCACCCCGCTTCTGACAGGCTGGGACGAGCAGTACTTC
>TRBV5-1|NA|NA|14|TRBJ2-1
CASSLRQPSGNRIF
TGCGCCAGCTCCTTGCGCCAGCCCTCTGGGAACAGGATCTTC
>TRBV29-1|NA|TRBD1|13|TRBJ2-2
CSHGTGDTGELFF
TGCAGCCACGGGACAGGCGACACCGGGGAGCTGTTTTTT
>TRBV6-6|NA|TRBD1|14|TRBJ1-1
CASSSGQGAAEAFF
TGTGCCAGCAGTTCGGGACAGGGGGCCGCTGAAGCTTTCTTT
>TRBV28|NA|NA|15|TRBJ1-2
CASSLKIGSGPGYTF
TGTGCCAGCAGTTTAAAGATTGGGTCAGGCCCCGGCTACACCTTC
>TRBV9|NA|TRBD2|16|TRBJ2-1
CASSETTSGSTNEQFF
TGTGCCAGCAGCGAAACAACTAGCGGGAGTACCAATGAGCAGTTCTTC
>TRBV5-5|once|NA|14|TRBJ1-1
CASSFHRLNTEAFF
TGTGCCAGCAGCTTCCACAGGTTGAACACTGAAGCTTTCTTT
>TRBV11-2|NA|NA|14|TRBJ1-1
CASSFGFGNTEAFF
TGTGCCAGCAGCTTCGGGTTCGGCAACACTGAAGCTTTCTTT
>TRBV6-2/TRBV6-3|NA|NA|13|TRBJ2-7
CASSFGQFYEQYF
TGTGCCAGCAGTTTTGGGCAGTTCTACGAGCAGTACTTC
>TRBV6-5|NA|NA|13|TRBJ2-1
CASSYVRGNEQFF
TGTGCCAGCAGTTACGTCAGAGGGAATGAGCAGTTCTTC
>TRBV28|few|NA|14|TRBJ1-5
CSSRFAGVNQPQHF
TGTTCCAGTCGATTTGCGGGCGTCAATCAGCCCCAGCATTTT
>TRBV6-6|NA|TRBD1|16|TRBJ1-1
CASSSGTGILNTEAFF
TGTGCCAGCAGTTCCGGGACAGGAATCCTCAACACTGAAGCTTTCTTT
>TRBV6-5|NA|NA|15|TRBJ2-7
CASSYIPAAGYEQYF
TGTGCCAGCAGTTACATTCCGGCGGCGGGGTACGAGCAGTACTTC
>TRBV18|NA|TRBD1|14|TRBJ2-7
CASSQGQGDYEQYF
TGTGCCAGCTCCCAGGGACAGGGGGACTACGAGCAGTACTTC
>TRBV5-1|NA|TRBD2|14|TRBJ2-1
CASSPGLAGKEQFF
TGCGCCAGCAGCCCCGGACTAGCGGGGAAAGAGCAGTTCTTC
>TRBV28|NA|NA|16|TRBJ1-1
CASPPGGSLINTEAFF
TGTGCCAGCCCCCCGGGAGGATCCTTAATAAACACTGAAGCTTTCTTT
>TRBV5-1|NA|NA|15|TRBJ1-3
CASSLDRATGNTIYF
TGCGCCAGCAGCTTGGACAGGGCGACTGGAAACACCATATATTTT
>TRBV6-5|NA|NA|15|TRBJ1-1
CASSYLDTVNTEAFF
TGTGCCAGCAGTTATCTGGACACAGTGAACACTGAAGCTTTCTTT
>TRBV30|NA|NA|12|TRBJ1-1
CAWMRVNTEAFF
TGTGCCTGGATGCGAGTGAACACTGAAGCTTTCTTT
>TRBV9|NA|NA|15|TRBJ1-3
CASSVGVRVADTIYF
TGTGCCAGCAGCGTAGGAGTCAGGGTAGCCGACACCATATATTTT
>TRBV7-9|NA|NA|19|TRBJ1-2
CASSRVGIGGSGFDYGYTF
TGTGCCAGCAGCCGCGTGGGGATCGGGGGTTCGGGGTTCGACTATGGCTACACCTTC
>TRBV5-1|NA|NA|13|TRBJ1-3
CASSLGDRNTIYF
TGCGCCAGCAGCTTGGGAGACAGAAACACCATATATTTT